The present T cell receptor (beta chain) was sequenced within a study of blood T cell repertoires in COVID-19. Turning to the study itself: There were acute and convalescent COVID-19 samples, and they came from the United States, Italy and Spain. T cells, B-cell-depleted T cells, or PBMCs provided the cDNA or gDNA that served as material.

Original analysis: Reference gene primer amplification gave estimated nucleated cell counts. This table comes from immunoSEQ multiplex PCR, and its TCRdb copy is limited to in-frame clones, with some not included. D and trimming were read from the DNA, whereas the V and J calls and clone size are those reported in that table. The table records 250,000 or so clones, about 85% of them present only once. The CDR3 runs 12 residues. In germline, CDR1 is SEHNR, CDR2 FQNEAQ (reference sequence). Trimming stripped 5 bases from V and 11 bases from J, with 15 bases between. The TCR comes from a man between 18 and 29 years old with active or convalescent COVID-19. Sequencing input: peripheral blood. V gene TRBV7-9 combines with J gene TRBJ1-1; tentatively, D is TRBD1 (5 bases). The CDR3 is CASSLREGYAFF. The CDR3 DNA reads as TGTGCCAGCAGCCTACGGGAGGGGTACGCTTTCTTT. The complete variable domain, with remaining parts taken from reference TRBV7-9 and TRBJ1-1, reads DTGVSQNPRHKITKRGQNVTFRCDPISEHNRLYWYRQTLGQGPEFLTYFQNEAQLEKSRLLSDRFSAERPKGSFSTLEIQRTEQGDSAMYLCASSLREGYAFFGQGTRLTVV.